This is a list of T cell receptor beta chains from one sample in a study of T cells in localized non-small cell lung cancer. The data were produced by immunoSEQ multiplex PCR, yet TCRdb's version contains in-frame clones alone and is incomplete. The sample has 9,400 or so clones, 89% seen once. Sequences were derived from peripheral blood, sampled before any cancer treatment. The receptors were gathered from a female donor of 60 years or more with stage II squamous cell lung carcinoma. Each CDR3 is given with its conserved first and last residue. The D gene is left open where the match is weak. A row's size may be missing; if present it is once, few, many or a size class.

CDR3 length,clone size,D gene,J gene,V gene,CDR3 DNA,CDR3 protein
14,NA,NA,TRBJ1-2,TRBV6-5,TGTGCCAGCAGATCCCCCCGTGGGGATGAGGTGAACACCTTC,CASRSPRGDEVNTF
15,NA,TRBD1,TRBJ2-7,TRBV2,TGTGCCAGCACCGAAGGGACAGGGGTCCCCTACGAGCAGTACTTC,CASTEGTGVPYEQYF
14,NA,NA,TRBJ1-1,TRBV6-5,TGTGCCAGCACTCCTTCTAGGGGAAACACTGAAGCTTTCTTT,CASTPSRGNTEAFF
15,once,NA,TRBJ1-5,TRBV28,TGTGCCAGCAGTCCCTATACAGATAGCAATCAGCCCCAGCATTTT,CASSPYTDSNQPQHF
13,NA,NA,TRBJ2-3,TRBV7-2,TGTGCCAGCAGCCGGGAGTTGGTAGATACGCAGTATTTT,CASSRELVDTQYF
14,NA,NA,TRBJ1-2,TRBV6-5,TGTGCCAGCAGTTACTCGCGGAATAACTATGGCTACACCTTC,CASSYSRNNYGYTF
17,NA,TRBD1,TRBJ2-2,TRBV28,TGTGCCAGCAGGGACAGGGGCGAAACCATGAACACCGGGGAGCTGTTTTTT,CASRDRGETMNTGELFF
13,NA,NA,TRBJ2-3,TRBV13,TGTGCCAGCAGCTTACGATTGGAGGATACGCAGTATTTT,CASSLRLEDTQYF
14,once,NA,TRBJ2-2,TRBV6-1,TGTGCCAGCAGTGTTGGGGGCCCCACCGGGGAGCTGTTTTTT,CASSVGGPTGELFF
12,NA,NA,TRBJ1-5,TRBV6-5,TGTGCCAGCAGTCTACAGGATCAGCCCCAGCATTTT,CASSLQDQPQHF
13,NA,NA,TRBJ2-1,TRBV29-1,TGCAGCGTTGGTGCCGGGAGCAATAATGAGCAGTTCTTC,CSVGAGSNNEQFF
15,NA,TRBD1,TRBJ1-2,TRBV19,TGTGCCAGTAGTTTTTCGGGACAGGGACCCTATGGCTACACCTTC,CASSFSGQGPYGYTF
15,NA,TRBD2,TRBJ2-5,TRBV18,TGTGCCAGCTCATTACTAGCGGGTCTTCAAGAGACCCAGTACTTC,CASSLLAGLQETQYF
15,NA,NA,TRBJ2-3,TRBV6-5,TGTGCCAGCAGTTACGCAAAGGGCTGGGCAGATACGCAGTATTTT,CASSYAKGWADTQYF
16,NA,TRBD1,TRBJ2-6,TRBV19,TGTGCCAGTAGTTTACGACAGGGAACTGGGGCCAACGTCCTGACTTTC,CASSLRQGTGANVLTF
13,NA,TRBD1,TRBJ2-5,TRBV5-1,TGCGCCAGCAGCGGGGGACAGGCTAAGTCCCAGTACTTC,CASSGGQAKSQYF
19,NA,TRBD1,TRBJ2-1,TRBV19,TGTGCCAGTATCGGGACAGGGGGGTTTTGGGGGAGCTCCTACAATGAGCAGTTCTTC,CASIGTGGFWGSSYNEQFF
16,NA,NA,TRBJ2-5,TRBV18,TGTGCCAGCTCGCGGAATAAACAGGCGACACAAGAGACCCAGTACTTC,CASSRNKQATQETQYF
15,NA,TRBD2,TRBJ2-1,TRBV7-9,TGTGCCAGCAGCCGCGGGGGTAGCTCCTACAATGAGCAGTTCTTC,CASSRGGSSYNEQFF
14,NA,TRBD1,TRBJ1-1,TRBV19,TGTGCCAGTAAAGAGGACAGGGCGAGGACTGAAGCTTTCTTT,CASKEDRARTEAFF
14,NA,NA,TRBJ2-1,TRBV4-1,TGCGCCAGCAGCCAAGTTTCGGGTTTTGGTGAGCAGTTCTTC,CASSQVSGFGEQFF
13,NA,NA,TRBJ2-2,TRBV29-1,TGCAGCGTTGGGGGGACGAACACCGGGGAGCTGTTTTTT,CSVGGTNTGELFF
17,NA,TRBD2,TRBJ2-2,TRBV5-1,TGCGCCAGCAGCTCCCTGGGACTAGCGGGGGACACCGGGGAGCTGTTTTTT,CASSSLGLAGDTGELFF
14,NA,TRBD2,TRBJ2-2,TRBV30,TGTGCCTGGACCTATAGCGGGAAAACCGGGGAGCTGTTTTTT,CAWTYSGKTGELFF
15,NA,NA,TRBJ1-4,TRBV5-8,TGTGCCAGCAGCTTGTCAGGGGAAGCATATGAAAAACTGTTTTTT,CASSLSGEAYEKLFF
16,NA,NA,TRBJ2-6,TRBV4-2,TGTGCCAGCAGCCAAGTCGGGAGCTCTGGGGCCAACGTCCTGACTTTC,CASSQVGSSGANVLTF
14,NA,NA,TRBJ1-4,TRBV4-1,TGCGCCAGCAGCCCCCGGATCGAGGGGGAAAAACTGTTTTTT,CASSPRIEGEKLFF
13,NA,NA,TRBJ1-1,TRBV10-3,TGTGCCATCAGTGACAGGCCAGACGTTGGAGCTTTCTTT,CAISDRPDVGAFF
15,NA,TRBD2,TRBJ2-5,TRBV6-1,TGTGCCAGCTCTTACCCAGCGGGACTTGGGGAGACCCAGTACTTC,CASSYPAGLGETQYF
12,NA,TRBD1,TRBJ1-2,TRBV19,TGTGCCAGTAGCCGGGACAGCTATGGCTACACCTTC,CASSRDSYGYTF
15,few,TRBD1,TRBJ1-2,TRBV27,TGTGCCAGCACGGGGACAGGGATCTTGGACTATGGCTACACCTTC,CASTGTGILDYGYTF
14,NA,NA,TRBJ2-1,TRBV30,TGTGCCTGGAGTGTCCAGCGGGTGGGGATAGAGCAGTTCTTC,CAWSVQRVGIEQFF
18,NA,NA,TRBJ2-6,TRBV7-7,TGTGCCAGCAGCGGCCACTTTAGTGCCACAAAGTCGGGCAACGTCCTGACTTTC,CASSGHFSATKSGNVLTF
16,NA,NA,TRBJ2-2,TRBV6-5,TGTGCCAGCAGTTACACCCGGTCGCCGAACACCGGGGAGCTGTTTTTT,CASSYTRSPNTGELFF
14,NA,NA,TRBJ1-6,TRBV27,TGTGCCAGCAGTGCGCGCGCCCTACATTCACCCCTCCACTTT,CASSARALHSPLHF
13,NA,TRBD1,TRBJ2-1,TRBV28,TGTGCCAGCAGCAAGATCCAGGGGGATGAGCAGTTCTTC,CASSKIQGDEQFF
12,NA,NA,TRBJ2-7,TRBV19,TGTGCCAGTAAGGGTGAAGGACGCGAGCAGTACTTC,CASKGEGREQYF
12,once,NA,TRBJ2-7,TRBV29-1,TGCAGCGTTAGTAAGGAGATCGGCGAGCAGTACTTC,CSVSKEIGEQYF
14,NA,NA,TRBJ2-7,TRBV6-1,TGTGCCAGCAGTGAATATGGGCACAGTTACGAGCAGTACTTC,CASSEYGHSYEQYF
17,once,TRBD2,TRBJ2-1,TRBV11-2,TGTGCCAGCAGCCCGGGTCAATCCGGGAGGGCCAGGGGCGAGCAGTTCTTC,CASSPGQSGRARGEQFF
15,NA,NA,TRBJ2-5,TRBV14,TGTGCCAGCAGCTACGGTCAGGGATGGGAAGAGACCCAGTACTTC,CASSYGQGWEETQYF
12,once,NA,TRBJ2-5,TRBV29-1,TGCAGCACTGGGGCAGGGAAAGAGACCCAGTACTTC,CSTGAGKETQYF